This T cell receptor beta chain was sequenced for a study of Graves' ophthalmopathy and Graves' hyperthyroidism. Study-wide background: Hyperthyroidism was classified as stable if no ophthalmopathy occurred within 18 months of follow-up. Notes on the study in general: Also, most clonotypes expanded in the thyroid above 0.001 frequency appeared in blood. Using 13 signatures, a model distinguished ophthalmopathy from stable hyperthyroidism, reaching about 90% sensitivity and 81.08% specificity.

The diagnostic workup employed clinical symptoms, serum thyroxine, TRAb, thyroid ultrasound and orbital computed tomography. This clonotype was counted ten times or more. Antigen: not known. The sequenced template was RNA, covering the TCR beta CDR3 region. Amplification began with first-round RT-PCR using HTBI primers, then second-round multiplex PCR was performed. TCRdb reanalysed the multiplex PCR reads using MiXCR and keeps one entry per CDR3 protein. The sample carries over a million distinct CDR3 sequences, around a third recorded once. The V end lost 3 bases, the J end lost 3 bases, and 9 bases lay between the germline ends. The CDR3 contains 13 residues. The germline CDR1 and CDR2 sequences are MNHEY and SMNVEV (reference sequence).

This chain links TRBV27 with TRBJ2-7; D is perhaps TRBD2 (5 bases). Sequenced sample: peripheral blood or thyroid tissue (not recorded which). This clonotype was obtained from an adult man with Graves' hyperthyroidism. CDR3 DNA: TGTGCCAGCAGTTTGAGGAGGAACTACGAGCAGTACTTC. Its protein product is CASSLRRNYEQYF.